Listed below are T cell receptor beta chains from one sample, sequenced in a study of control samples from healthy donors and cancer patients. This table comes from immunoSEQ multiplex PCR, and its TCRdb copy is limited to in-frame clones, with some not included. The top ten hold approximately 15% of the sample, which has around 70,000 clones, 75% to 85% seen once. Sample: blood. The receptors were gathered from a man aged 55 to 70 in good health. CDR3s include the opening cysteine and the closing phenylalanine or tryptophan. The D gene is left open where the match is weak. Not every row has a clone size; where given, it reads once, few, many or a size class.

d_call	clone_size	j_call	v_call	cdr3_nt	cdr3_aa
.	.	TRBJ1-5	TRBV19	TGTGCCAGTAGCACAGGGACTTCCAGCAATCAGCCCCAGCATTTT	CASSTGTSSNQPQHF
.	.	TRBJ2-3	TRBV25-1	TGTGCCAGCAGTGAAGCCAACTGGGGAGATACGCAGTATTTT	CASSEANWGDTQYF
.	.	TRBJ1-4	TRBV6-1	TGTGCCAGCAGTGAACCAACAGGGCGGGAAAAACTGTTTTTT	CASSEPTGREKLFF
.	.	TRBJ2-5	TRBV21-1	TGTGCCAGCGGACTAGACCCCGGCGGGGAGAAAGAGACCCAGTACTTC	CASGLDPGGEKETQYF
.	.	TRBJ2-7	TRBV2	TGTGCCAGCACCAAAGAAGCAGGCTACGAGCAGTACTTC	CASTKEAGYEQYF
.	.	TRBJ1-5	TRBV27	TGTGCCAGCAGTTTCTGGGGACGAAATCAGCCCCAGCATTTT	CASSFWGRNQPQHF
.	.	TRBJ1-1	TRBV6-6	TGTGCCAGCAGTTACATGGGCAACACTGAAGCTTTCTTT	CASSYMGNTEAFF
TRBD1	.	TRBJ2-2	TRBV18	TGTGCCAGCTCACCACTTGGACAGGGTGGTACCGGGGAGCTGTTTTTT	CASSPLGQGGTGELFF
TRBD1	.	TRBJ1-2	TRBV7-9	TGTGCCAGCAGTCAAGGGGGCGGTGGCTACACCTTC	CASSQGGGGYTF
.	.	TRBJ1-2	TRBV28	TGTGCCAGCAGCGACGGCAACTATGGCTACACCTTC	CASSDGNYGYTF
TRBD2	.	TRBJ2-7	TRBV27	TGTGCCAGCAGTTTATTCTCTAGCGGGAGCTTGTACGAGCAGTACTTC	CASSLFSSGSLYEQYF
TRBD1	.	TRBJ2-5	TRBV11-2	TGTGCCAGCAGCCAGGGGGACCGGGAGACCCAGTACTTC	CASSQGDRETQYF
.	.	TRBJ1-2	TRBV9	TGTGCCAGCAGCGTAGAGGTCCAGCCAGTTGCTAACTATGGCTACACCTTC	CASSVEVQPVANYGYTF
.	.	TRBJ2-7	TRBV29-1	TGCAGCGTTGGTCTCGGGGACGAGCAGTACTTC	CSVGLGDEQYF
.	few	TRBJ1-3	TRBV18	TGTGCCAGCTCGCTAGACAGATTCTCTGGAAACACCATATATTTT	CASSLDRFSGNTIYF
.	.	TRBJ1-6	TRBV30	TGTGCCTGGAGTACCCTTGATTCACCCCTCCACTTT	CAWSTLDSPLHF
TRBD1	.	TRBJ1-3	TRBV4-2	TGTGCCAGCAGCCAGGTCACAGGGGGAGGAAACACCATATATTTT	CASSQVTGGGNTIYF
TRBD2	.	TRBJ2-5	TRBV28	TGTGCCAGCAGGGGACTAGCGGTAAAAGAGACCCAGTACTTC	CASRGLAVKETQYF
TRBD1	once	TRBJ1-2	TRBV4-3	TGCGCCAGCAGCCAAGCTCCGGGACAGGGGGCCTATGGCTACACCTTC	CASSQAPGQGAYGYTF
TRBD2	.	TRBJ2-2	TRBV7-6	TGTGCCAGCAGTTCCGGGGTAGCGGGCCCCGGCGCCGGGGAGCTGTTTTTT	CASSSGVAGPGAGELFF
.	.	TRBJ1-5	TRBV6-2/TRBV6-3	TGTGCCAGCAGTTACTCGACCAAGCCCCAGCATTTT	CASSYSTKPQHF
.	.	TRBJ2-2	TRBV7-2	TGTGCCAGCAGCTTAGTGAAGGTGCCCGGGGAGCTGTTTTTT	CASSLVKVPGELFF
.	.	TRBJ2-5	TRBV3-1/TRBV3-2	TGTGCCAGCAGTCCTCGAGTGGTCCGAGCGGGCTACCAAGAGACCCAGTACTTC	CASSPRVVRAGYQETQYF
.	.	TRBJ2-2	TRBV4-3	TGCGCCAGCAGCCAAGATTGGGGAAGAAGGAGTCATAAGGGGGAGCTGTTTTTT	CASSQDWGRRSHKGELFF